This T cell receptor (beta chain) was captured by sequencing in a study of cytomegalovirus exposure and HLA in healthy donors. Broader study findings: Prior analysis indicated that the majority of TCR beta V segments exhibited productivity approximately 87% or approximately 30% of the time. The study reported that TCR beta sequences accurately predicted HLA-A and HLA-B alleles in most subjects.

Germline V gene lookup returns CDR1 SEHNR and CDR2 FQNEAQ (reference sequence). Germline trimming cut 5 bases from V and 5 bases from J; bases unmatched to any gene: 6. The length of the CDR3 is 15 residues. Both 60 Vbeta primers and 13 Jbeta primers went into the PCR. TCRdb's table, derived via immunoSEQ multiplex PCR, lists solely in-frame clones and lacks some. Seen here are more than 85,000 clones, 70% to 75% observed once, and the top ten hold roughly 1.2%. With regard to this clone: Its target is unknown.

The TCR sequence derives from a man aged 35 to 55 in good health and CMV-seronegative. The J gene is TRBJ1-4, the V gene TRBV7-9; TRBD1 aligns across 9 bases. Sequencing was done on a sample of PBMCs. This CDR3 is CASSDYRGLNEKLFF. The CDR3 DNA sequence: TGTGCCAGCAGCGATTACAGGGGGCTGAATGAAAAACTGTTTTTT.